This TCR beta chain was identified in a study of shared clonotypes between healthy human individuals. Background on the study: The donor pool was made up of two women and three men aged 18 to 49.

A note on this clone: The antigen is undetermined.

Study conclusions and caveats: Naive subsets generally exceeded memory subsets in estimated richness. The sampled material consisted only of blood, and tissue repertoires are likely to differ.

The assay was carried out at the deep level. The method was immunoSEQ multiplex PCR; TCRdb's version includes in-frame clones alone and lacks a portion of them. This sample has a few million clones, with 90% to 97% found just once. CDR1 and CDR2 from the germline V gene are SGHRS and YFSETQ. The CDR3 totals 14 residues. J gave up 6 bases and V 4 bases, and 9 bases lay outside the gene matches. The genes are TRBV5-1 and TRBJ1-2; 7 nucleotides line up with TRBD1. The material sequenced was naive CD4+ T cells sorted from blood. Specified subset: CD45RA+ positively selected. This receptor was obtained from a man aged 18-30 years in good health. CDR3 sequence: CASSPVTGSHGYTF. Here the CDR3 DNA reads TGCGCCAGCAGCCCTGTGACAGGGTCCCATGGCTACACCTTC.